Listed below are T cell receptor beta chains from one sample, sequenced in a study of T-cell memory formation after mild COVID-19. TCRdb re-derived calls from the 5' RACE reads in MiXCR, one entry per CDR3 protein. The table has around 310,000 distinct CDR3 sequences, 15% seen once. The specimen sequenced was PBMCs or a T cell subset sorted from them (not recorded which). The origin of the receptors is a man between 18 and 35 years old who had mild COVID-19 (a few samples of this study predate the infection). Cell type and time point are not known. Each CDR3 is given with its conserved first and last residue.

j_call v_call cdr3_aa
TRBJ1-1 TRBV6-5 CASSYSLTGWGTEAFF
TRBJ2-6 TRBV7-2 CASSFYGNSGANVLTF
TRBJ2-5 TRBV7-9 CASSLVRAQETQYF
TRBJ2-7 TRBV12-3/TRBV12-4 CASSPTTGWEQYF
TRBJ2-2 TRBV10-3 CAISESKGIGELFF
TRBJ1-3 TRBV3-1 CASSQDPARSGNTIYF
TRBJ2-1 TRBV19 CASSRQGGSGGYNEQFF
TRBJ2-1 TRBV20-1 CSASPTRSSYNEQFF
TRBJ1-4 TRBV20-1 CSAWIYGGKLFF
TRBJ2-3 TRBV11-1 CASSDRGRGADTQYF
TRBJ1-2 TRBV4-2 CASSQEARTAFSGYTF
TRBJ1-6 TRBV27 CASRPLGPTGGNSPLHF